What follows is one T cell receptor (beta chain) and its context. This clonotype has more than one count but fewer than ten. Its target antigen remains unknown. Base qualities are not at hand, and no much larger clone is one base apart. Relative to germline, V is missing 1 base and J is missing 6 bases, with 13 bases of the junction outside any gene match. From the cysteine up to the phenylalanine, the CDR3 has a length of 17 residues. The only DNA kept is the CDR3, 51 bases in frame from the first base. The germline V gene (reference sequence) specifies MNHEY as CDR1 and SMNVEV as CDR2. For sequencing, an Illumina HiSeq 1500 was employed. Clones were called with MiXCR by TCRdb after fastp trimmed the public reads at Q25, and only in-frame beta chains were retained. Every distinct CDR3 protein forms one entry, paired with its most common genes and DNA. The sample yields fewer than 950,000 distinct CDR3 sequences; 30% to 35% were counted once. Together, the top ten hold roughly 12% of the sample.

The data belong to a study of T cell repertoires in cytomegalovirus infection (dated by TCRdb to about 2019). As for the study more broadly: Peptide stimulations targeted recently identified HLA-C-restricted CMV epitopes, whose presentation resists viral immunomodulation, together with well-studied HLA-B-restricted epitopes. Donor HLA type was relevant to the analysis, because carriage of CMV infection together with the matching HLA type was indicated by public TCR beta signatures. General findings and caveats noted by the study authors: Cumulative frequency of public TCR beta family members discriminated carriers of CMV infection plus the relevant HLA type in this cohort and an independent roughly 330-donor cohort. In the ex vivo response, HLA-C-restricted CMV-specific TCR beta clonotypes were dominant, and in two of eight donors the single most frequent clonotype came from this HLA-C-restricted group.

The treatment or condition label here, explained by the study, means: in vitro stimulation with specific CMV peptide epitopes to enrich CMV-specific T cells. The sample here was cultured CD8+ T cells from PBMCs, taken from culture after CMV antigen stimulation. This receptor chain uses TRBV27 and TRBJ2-7; 9 bases in the junction line up with TRBD1. The receptor was derived from a human donor in good health (CMV status not recorded). Some clones in this sample may be carry-over from other donors' samples. The nucleotide sequence reads TGTGCCAGCAGTTTATATCCCGTTCCGGGACAGGGCTTCGAGCAGTACTTC. It encodes CASSLYPVPGQGFEQYF.